A few counts support the clone carrying this T cell receptor beta chain. The antigen is not known. This sample was taken from a study of T cell repertoires in cytomegalovirus infection. Study-level information: Public TCR beta signatures marked donors with CMV infection and the matching HLA.

Using its own MiXCR run on the reads, TCRdb lists one record per CDR3 protein. The sample has 830,000 or so distinct CDR3 sequences, 32% seen once. Germline V lookup: CDR1 SGHAT, CDR2 FQDESV (reference sequence). The CDR3 covers 13 residues. Trimming pared 4 bases from V and 3 bases from J, leaving 7 bases between. The chain carries TRBV11-1 and TRBJ2-1; no reliable D call. This clonotype originated in a human donor in good health (CMV status not recorded). Some clones in this sample may be carry-over from other donors' samples. Sequenced here: cultured CD8+ T cells from PBMCs, sampled from culture after CMV antigen stimulation. CDR3 protein: CASSSGYYNEQFF. The DNA for the CDR3 is TGTGCCAGCAGCTCAGGTTACTACAATGAGCAGTTCTTC.